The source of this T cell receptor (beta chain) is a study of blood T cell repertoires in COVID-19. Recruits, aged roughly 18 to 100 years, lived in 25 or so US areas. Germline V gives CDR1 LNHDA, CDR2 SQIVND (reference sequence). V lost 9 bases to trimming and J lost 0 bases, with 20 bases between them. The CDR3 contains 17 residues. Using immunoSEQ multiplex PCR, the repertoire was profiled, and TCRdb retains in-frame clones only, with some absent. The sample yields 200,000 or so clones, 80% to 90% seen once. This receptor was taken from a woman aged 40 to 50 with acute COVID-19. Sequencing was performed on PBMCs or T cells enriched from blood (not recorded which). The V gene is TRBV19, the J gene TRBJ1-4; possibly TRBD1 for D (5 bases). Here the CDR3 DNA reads TGTGCCAGCCATTTGGGGGGACCCCCGGCAACTAATGAAAAACTGTTTTTT. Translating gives CASHLGGPPATNEKLFF.